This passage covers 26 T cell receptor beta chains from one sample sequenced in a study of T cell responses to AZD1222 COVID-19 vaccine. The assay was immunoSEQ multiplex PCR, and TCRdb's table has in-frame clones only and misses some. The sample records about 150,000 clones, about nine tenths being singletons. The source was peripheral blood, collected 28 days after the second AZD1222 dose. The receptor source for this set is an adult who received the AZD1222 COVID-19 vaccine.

DNA of the CDR3: TGTGCCAGCAGTGGGTGGGTTGAGAACACTGAAGCTTTCTTT. Its protein product is CASSGWVENTEAFF. The rearrangement links TRBV28 to TRBJ1-1; no reliable D call. Trimming cost V 5 bases and J 1 base, with 11 bases left between them. The CDR3 has 14 amino acids. Per germline, CDR1 MDHEN and CDR2 SYDVKM.

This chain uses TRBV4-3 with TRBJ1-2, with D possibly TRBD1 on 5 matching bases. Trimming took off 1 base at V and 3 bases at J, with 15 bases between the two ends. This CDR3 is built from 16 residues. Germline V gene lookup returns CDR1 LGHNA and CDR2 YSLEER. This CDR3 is CASSQGLRGTDYGYTF. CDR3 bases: TGCGCCAGCAGCCAAGGTCTTCGGGGGACGGACTATGGCTACACCTTC.

This CDR3 is CASSTGDFRLNYGYTF. The DNA for the CDR3 is TGTGCCAGCAGTACAGGTGACTTCCGACTTAACTATGGCTACACCTTC. The chain uses TRBV28 and TRBJ1-2; a possible D gene is TRBD1 (5 bases). CDR3 length: 16 residues. Germline V CDR1 and CDR2: MDHEN, SYDVKM. V lost 5 bases and J 1 base, leaving 17 bases between the germline ends.

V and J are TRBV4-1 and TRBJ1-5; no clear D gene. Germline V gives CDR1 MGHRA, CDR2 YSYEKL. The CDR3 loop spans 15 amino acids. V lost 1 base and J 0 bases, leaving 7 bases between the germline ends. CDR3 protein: CASSQVQVSNQPQHF. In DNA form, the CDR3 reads TGCGCCAGCAGCCAAGTCCAGGTTAGCAATCAGCCCCAGCATTTT.

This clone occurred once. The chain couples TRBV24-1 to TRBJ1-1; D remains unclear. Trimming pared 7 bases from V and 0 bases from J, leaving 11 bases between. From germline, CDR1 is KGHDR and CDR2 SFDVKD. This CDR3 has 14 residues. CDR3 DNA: TGTGCCACCAGACGAGACGGTTTGAACACTGAAGCTTTCTTT. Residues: CATRRDGLNTEAFF.

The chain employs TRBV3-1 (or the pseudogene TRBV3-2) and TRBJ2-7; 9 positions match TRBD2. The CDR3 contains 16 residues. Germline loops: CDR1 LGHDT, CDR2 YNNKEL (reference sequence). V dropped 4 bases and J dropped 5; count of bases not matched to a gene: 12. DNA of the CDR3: TGTGCCAGCAGCCCGGTGGGGCTAGCGGGATCCCACGAGCAGTACTTC. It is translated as CASSPVGLAGSHEQYF.

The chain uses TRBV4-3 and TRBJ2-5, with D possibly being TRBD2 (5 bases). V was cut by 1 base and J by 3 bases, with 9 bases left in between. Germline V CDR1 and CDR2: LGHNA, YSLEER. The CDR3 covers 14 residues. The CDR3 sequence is CASSQGGREETQYF. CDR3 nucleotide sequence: TGCGCCAGCAGCCAAGGTGGGCGGGAAGAGACCCAGTACTTC.

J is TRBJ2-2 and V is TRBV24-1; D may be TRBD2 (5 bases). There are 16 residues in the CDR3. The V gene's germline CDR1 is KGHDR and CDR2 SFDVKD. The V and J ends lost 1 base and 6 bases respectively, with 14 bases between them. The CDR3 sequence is CATSDFALPGSGELFF. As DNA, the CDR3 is TGTGCCACCAGTGATTTCGCGCTTCCGGGGTCCGGGGAGCTGTTTTTT.

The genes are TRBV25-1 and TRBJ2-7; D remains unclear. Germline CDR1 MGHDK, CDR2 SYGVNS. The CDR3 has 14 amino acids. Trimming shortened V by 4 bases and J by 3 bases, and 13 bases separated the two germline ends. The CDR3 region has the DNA TGTGCCAGCAGTGGGTGGGCCTGGAGCTACGAGCAGTACTTC. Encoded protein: CASSGWAWSYEQYF.

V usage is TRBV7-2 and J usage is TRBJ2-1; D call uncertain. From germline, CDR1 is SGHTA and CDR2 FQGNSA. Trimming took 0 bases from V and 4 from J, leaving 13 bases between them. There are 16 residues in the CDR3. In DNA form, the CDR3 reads TGTGCCAGCAGCTTAGCTTCGGACCCAATTTACAATGAGCAGTTCTTC. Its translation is CASSLASDPIYNEQFF.

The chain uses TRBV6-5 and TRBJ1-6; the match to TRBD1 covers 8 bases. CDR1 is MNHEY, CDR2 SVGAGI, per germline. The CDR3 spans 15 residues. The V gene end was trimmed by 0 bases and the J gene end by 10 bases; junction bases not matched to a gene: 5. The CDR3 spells CASSYSGTGFSPLHF. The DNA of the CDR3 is TGTGCCAGCAGTTACTCCGGGACAGGCTTCTCACCCCTCCACTTT.

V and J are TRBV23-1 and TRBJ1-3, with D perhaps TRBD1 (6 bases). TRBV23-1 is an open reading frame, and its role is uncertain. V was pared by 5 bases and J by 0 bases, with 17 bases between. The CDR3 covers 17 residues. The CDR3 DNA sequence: TGCGCCAGCAGTACACGAATCACAGGGAACTCTGGAAACACCATATATTTT. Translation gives CASSTRITGNSGNTIYF.

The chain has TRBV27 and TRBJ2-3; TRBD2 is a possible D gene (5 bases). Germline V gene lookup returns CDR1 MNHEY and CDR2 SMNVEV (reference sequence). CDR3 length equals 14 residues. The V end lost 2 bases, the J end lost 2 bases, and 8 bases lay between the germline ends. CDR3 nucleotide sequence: TGTGCCAGCAGTTTACAGCGGAACACAGATACGCAGTATTTT. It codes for CASSLQRNTDTQYF.

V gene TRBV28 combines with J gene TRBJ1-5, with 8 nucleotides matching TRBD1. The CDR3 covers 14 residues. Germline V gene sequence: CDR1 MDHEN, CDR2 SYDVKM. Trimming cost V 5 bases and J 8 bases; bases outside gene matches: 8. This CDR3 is CASSPRPGGEPQHF. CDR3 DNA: TGTGCCAGCAGTCCCAGGCCAGGGGGCGAGCCCCAGCATTTT.

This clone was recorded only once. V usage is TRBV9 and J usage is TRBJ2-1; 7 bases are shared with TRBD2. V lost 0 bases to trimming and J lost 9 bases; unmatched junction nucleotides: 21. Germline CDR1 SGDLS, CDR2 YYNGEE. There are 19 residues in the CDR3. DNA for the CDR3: TGTGCCAGCAGCGTAGGGTTGGTTTGGGAGCGGGGCCTCCATGGTGAGCAGTTCTTC. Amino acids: CASSVGLVWERGLHGEQFF.

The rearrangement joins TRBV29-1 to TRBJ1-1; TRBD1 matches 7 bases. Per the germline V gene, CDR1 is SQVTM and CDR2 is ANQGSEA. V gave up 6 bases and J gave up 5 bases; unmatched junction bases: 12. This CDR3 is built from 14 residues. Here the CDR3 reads CSVLRQGKGTEAFF. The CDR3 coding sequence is TGCAGCGTCCTCCGACAGGGAAAGGGAACTGAAGCTTTCTTT. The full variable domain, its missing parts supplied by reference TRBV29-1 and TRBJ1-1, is SAVISQKPSRDICQRGTSLTIQCQVDSQVTMMFWYRQQPGQSLTLIATANQGSEATYESGFVIDKFPISRPNLTFSTLTVSNMSPEDSSIYLCSVLRQGKGTEAFFGQGTRLTVV.

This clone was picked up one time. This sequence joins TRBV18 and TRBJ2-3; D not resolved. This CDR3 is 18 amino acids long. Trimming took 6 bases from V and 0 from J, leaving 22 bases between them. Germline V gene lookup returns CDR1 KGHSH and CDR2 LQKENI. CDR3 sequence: CASSLLWSVTSSTDTQYF. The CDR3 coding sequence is TGTGCCAGCTCGCTACTTTGGAGCGTGACCTCTAGCACAGATACGCAGTATTTT.

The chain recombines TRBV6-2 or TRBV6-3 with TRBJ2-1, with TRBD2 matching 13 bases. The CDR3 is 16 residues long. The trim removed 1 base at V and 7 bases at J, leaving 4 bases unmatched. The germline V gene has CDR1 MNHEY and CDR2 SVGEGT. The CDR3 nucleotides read TGTGCCAGCAGTTACTGGACTAGCGGGAGCCGAAATGAGCAGTTCTTC. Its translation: CASSYWTSGSRNEQFF.

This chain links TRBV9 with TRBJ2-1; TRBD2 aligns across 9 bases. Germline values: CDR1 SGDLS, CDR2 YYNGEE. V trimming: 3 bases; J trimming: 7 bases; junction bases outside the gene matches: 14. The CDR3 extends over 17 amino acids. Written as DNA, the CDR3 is TGTGCCAGCAGCGGCGAACCATCTAGCGGGATATGGAATGAGCAGTTCTTC. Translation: CASSGEPSSGIWNEQFF.

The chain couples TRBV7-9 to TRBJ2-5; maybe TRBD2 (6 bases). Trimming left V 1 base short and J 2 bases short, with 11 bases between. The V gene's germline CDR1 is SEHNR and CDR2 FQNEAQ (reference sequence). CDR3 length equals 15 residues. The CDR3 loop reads CASSLGLAPQETQYF. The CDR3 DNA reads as TGTGCCAGCAGCTTAGGTCTAGCGCCTCAAGAGACCCAGTACTTC.

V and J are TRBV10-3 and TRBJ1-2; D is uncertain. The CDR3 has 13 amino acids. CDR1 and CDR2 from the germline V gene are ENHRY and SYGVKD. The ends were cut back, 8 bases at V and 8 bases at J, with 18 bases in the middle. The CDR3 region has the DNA TGTGCCATCTCGGTTTCGGGTAGGAACGGCTACACCTTC. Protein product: CAISVSGRNGYTF.

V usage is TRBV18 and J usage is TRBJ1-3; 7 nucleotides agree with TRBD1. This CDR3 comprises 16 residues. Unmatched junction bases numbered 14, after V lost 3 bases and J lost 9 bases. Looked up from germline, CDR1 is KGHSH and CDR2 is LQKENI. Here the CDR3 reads CASSPGTDPFRSTIYF. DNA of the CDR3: TGTGCCAGCTCACCCGGGACAGATCCTTTTCGAAGCACCATATATTTT.

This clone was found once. CDR3 nucleotide sequence: TGTGCCAGCAGTTACGGGGGTTTCAGCTATGGCTACACCTTC. It yields the protein CASSYGGFSYGYTF. The chain carries TRBV6-5 and TRBJ1-2; D is possibly TRBD1 (5 bases). Trimming stripped 2 bases from V and 4 bases from J, with 11 bases between. This CDR3 contains 14 residues. In germline, CDR1 is MNHEY, CDR2 SVGAGI.

CDR3 sequence: CASSGRSHYGYTF. CDR3 nucleotide sequence: TGTGCCAGCAGCGGCAGGAGTCACTATGGCTACACCTTC. The V call is TRBV11-2, the J call TRBJ1-2, with D hard to call. The V and J ends lost 5 bases and 3 bases respectively, with 10 bases between them. The CDR3 has 13 amino acids. Germline-derived CDR1 and CDR2 are SGHAT and FQNNGV.

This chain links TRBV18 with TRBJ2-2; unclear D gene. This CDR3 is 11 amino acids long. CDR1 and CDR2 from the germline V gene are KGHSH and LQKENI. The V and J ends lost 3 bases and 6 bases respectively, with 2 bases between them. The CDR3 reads CASSPPGELFF. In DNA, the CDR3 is TGTGCCAGCTCACCTCCCGGGGAGCTGTTTTTT.

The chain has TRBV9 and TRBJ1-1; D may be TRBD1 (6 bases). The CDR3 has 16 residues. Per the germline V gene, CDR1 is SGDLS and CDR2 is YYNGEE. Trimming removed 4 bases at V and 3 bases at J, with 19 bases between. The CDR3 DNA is TGTGCCAGCAGCCCACCGACACAGGGAGGGTACACTGAAGCTTTCTTT. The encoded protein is CASSPPTQGGYTEAFF.